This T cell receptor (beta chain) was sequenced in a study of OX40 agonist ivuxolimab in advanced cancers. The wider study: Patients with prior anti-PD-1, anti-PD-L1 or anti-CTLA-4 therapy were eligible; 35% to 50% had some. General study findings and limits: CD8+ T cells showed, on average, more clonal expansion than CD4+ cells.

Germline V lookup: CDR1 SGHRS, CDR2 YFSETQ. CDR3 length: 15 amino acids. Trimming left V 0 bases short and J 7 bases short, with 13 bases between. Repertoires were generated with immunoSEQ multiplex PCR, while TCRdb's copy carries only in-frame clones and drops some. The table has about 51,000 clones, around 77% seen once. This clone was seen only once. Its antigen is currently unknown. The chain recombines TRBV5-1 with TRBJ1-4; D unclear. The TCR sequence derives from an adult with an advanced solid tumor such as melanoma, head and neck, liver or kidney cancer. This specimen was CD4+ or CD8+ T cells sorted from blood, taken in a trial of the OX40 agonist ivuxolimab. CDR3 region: CASSLGSARGEKLFF. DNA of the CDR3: TGCGCCAGCAGCTTGGGGTCGGCCCGGGGTGAAAAACTGTTTTTT.